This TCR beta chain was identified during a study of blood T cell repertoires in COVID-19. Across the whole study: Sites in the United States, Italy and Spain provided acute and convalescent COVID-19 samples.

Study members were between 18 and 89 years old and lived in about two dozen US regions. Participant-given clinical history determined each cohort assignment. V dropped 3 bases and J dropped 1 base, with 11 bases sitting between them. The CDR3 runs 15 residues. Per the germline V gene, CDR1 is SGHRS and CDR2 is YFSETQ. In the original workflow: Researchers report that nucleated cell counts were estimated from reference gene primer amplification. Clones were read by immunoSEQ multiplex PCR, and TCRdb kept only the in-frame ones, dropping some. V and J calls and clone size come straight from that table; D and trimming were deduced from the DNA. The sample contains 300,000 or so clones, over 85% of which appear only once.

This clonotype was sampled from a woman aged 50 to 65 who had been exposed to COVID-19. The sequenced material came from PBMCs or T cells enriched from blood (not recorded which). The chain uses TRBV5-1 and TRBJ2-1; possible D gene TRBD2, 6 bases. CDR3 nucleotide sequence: TGCGCCAGCAGCTGGGGGGATTTATCCTACAATGAGCAGTTCTTC. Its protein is CASSWGDLSYNEQFF.